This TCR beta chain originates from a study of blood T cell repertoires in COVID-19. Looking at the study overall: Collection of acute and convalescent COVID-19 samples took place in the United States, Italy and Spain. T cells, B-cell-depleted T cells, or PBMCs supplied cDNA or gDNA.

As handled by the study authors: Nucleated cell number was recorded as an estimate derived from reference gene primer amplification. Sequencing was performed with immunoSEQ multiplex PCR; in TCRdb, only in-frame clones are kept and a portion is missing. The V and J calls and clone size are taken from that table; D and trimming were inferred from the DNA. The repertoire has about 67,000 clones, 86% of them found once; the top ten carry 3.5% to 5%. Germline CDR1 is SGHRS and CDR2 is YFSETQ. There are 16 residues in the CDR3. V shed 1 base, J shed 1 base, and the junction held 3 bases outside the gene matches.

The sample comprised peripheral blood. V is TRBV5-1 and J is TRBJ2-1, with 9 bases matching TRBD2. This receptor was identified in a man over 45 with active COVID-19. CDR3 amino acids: CASSLLAGGSYNEQFF. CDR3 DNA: TGCGCCAGCAGCTTGTTGGCGGGAGGGTCCTACAATGAGCAGTTCTTC.